The sequence of this TCR beta chain was determined in a study of OX40 agonist ivuxolimab in advanced cancers. Here immunoSEQ multiplex PCR was the method, and the copy in TCRdb shows in-frame clones only, minus some. The table has about 70,000 clones, roughly nine tenths seen once. The CDR3 consists of 13 residues. V lost 6 bases and J 7 bases, leaving 15 bases between the germline ends. Germline V gene sequence: CDR1 SGHDT, CDR2 YYEEEE. The V and J genes are TRBV5-6 and TRBJ2-3; the D gene is possibly TRBD2 (5 bases). The material sequenced was CD4+ or CD8+ T cells sorted from blood, taken in a trial of the OX40 agonist ivuxolimab. This clonotype was sampled from an adult with an advanced solid tumor such as melanoma, head and neck, liver or kidney cancer. The CDR3 bases are TGTGCCAGCAACCCCAGTCGGGGATATACGCAGTATTTT. It translates to CASNPSRGYTQYF.